The 23 T cell receptor beta chains listed next were all sequenced from one sample in a study of blood T cells in healthy people across ages. For the second PCR, which ran for roughly 7 to 11 cycles, a sample-barcoded 5' primer and a J-beta primer mix were used. TCRdb called the 5' RACE reads again in MiXCR, with one record for every CDR3 protein. The repertoire includes fewer than 1.5 million distinct CDR3 sequences, around two fifths of them detected once, and under 8% sits in the top ten. The material sequenced was blood. The origin of the receptors is a woman younger than 35 in good health.

The genes are TRBV20-1 and TRBJ2-7; D tentatively fits TRBD1 or TRBD2 (5 bases each). Deletions cut 1 base from V and 7 bases from J, with 20 bases between. The CDR3 sequence is 15 residues long. Germline values: CDR1 DFQATT, CDR2 SNEGSKA (reference sequence). CDR3 nucleotide sequence: TGCAGTGCTAGAGTCCTAGCAGGGTTCTACAATGAGCAGTACTTC. Protein: CSARVLAGFYNEQYF.

The V gene is TRBV11-2, the J gene TRBJ2-1; D is unclear. Germline V gene data show CDR1 as SGHAT and CDR2 as FQNNGV. The CDR3 consists of 16 residues. V lost 0 bases and J lost 6, with 15 bases in between. This chain's CDR3 is CASSLEDGLWANEQFF. The DNA for the CDR3 is TGTGCCAGCAGCTTAGAGGACGGCCTGTGGGCCAATGAGCAGTTCTTC.

This clonotype has a handful of counts. This chain links TRBV20-1 with TRBJ2-1, with 11 nucleotides matching TRBD2. The germline V gene encodes CDR1 DFQATT and CDR2 SNEGSKA (reference sequence). The CDR3 length is 16 residues. The trim removed 6 bases at V and 3 bases at J, leaving 10 bases unmatched. CDR3 bases: TGCAGTGCCACCCGAGGGACTAGCGGAGACTACAATGAGCAGTTCTTC. Amino acid sequence: CSATRGTSGDYNEQFF.

The chain carries TRBV13 and TRBJ1-2, with D unresolved. CDR3 length: 14 residues. The V end lost 6 bases, the J end lost 8 bases, and 19 bases lay between the germline ends. Germline values: CDR1 PRHDT, CDR2 FYEKMQ (reference sequence). The DNA for the CDR3 is TGTGCCAGCAGGGGCGAAGGAAGGAGTCTCGGCTACACCTTC. Encoded protein: CASRGEGRSLGYTF.

This chain uses TRBV6-1 with TRBJ2-1; 9 positions match TRBD2. There are 15 residues in the CDR3. CDR1 is MNHNS, CDR2 SASEGT, per germline. J lost 4 bases, V lost 2 bases, and 3 bases had no gene match. CDR3 bases: TGTGCCAGCAGTGAAAGACTAGCGGCGTACAATGAGCAGTTCTTC. Residues: CASSERLAAYNEQFF.

This clonotype has only a few counts. This chain links TRBV9 with TRBJ1-1; tentative D call: TRBD1 (5 bases). The CDR3 covers 13 residues. Germline V gene sequence: CDR1 SGDLS, CDR2 YYNGEE. The ends were cut back, 0 bases at V and 4 bases at J, with 7 bases in the middle. CDR3: CASSVDGGTEAFF. In nucleotides, the CDR3 is TGTGCCAGCAGCGTAGATGGGGGCACTGAAGCTTTCTTT.

This clonotype was observed a few times. This chain joins TRBV7-3 and TRBJ2-1, with D perhaps matching TRBD1 (6 bases). Germline assignment: CDR1 SGHTA and CDR2 FQGTGA. This CDR3 contains 18 residues. Trimming took 1 base from V and 6 from J, leaving 22 bases between them. The CDR3 DNA reads as TGTGCCAGCAGCTTAATGGCGACCGGTGCGGCAGGGGTCAATGAGCAGTTCTTC. Protein: CASSLMATGAAGVNEQFF.

The chain links TRBV6-5 to TRBJ2-7; D unclear. The V end lost 0 bases, the J end lost 4 bases, and 7 bases lay between the germline ends. There are 13 residues in the CDR3. Per the germline V gene, CDR1 is MNHEY and CDR2 is SVGAGI. In DNA form, the CDR3 reads TGTGCCAGCAGTTACTCGATTCGTTACGAGCAGTACTTC. Its translation is CASSYSIRYEQYF.

The rearrangement joins TRBV7-6 to TRBJ1-1; no clear D. CDR1 is SGHVS, CDR2 FNYEAQ, per germline. V was pared by 6 bases and J by 6 bases, with 11 bases between. The CDR3 extends over 12 amino acids. CDR3 sequence reads: CASSADYAEAFF. Written as DNA, the CDR3 is TGTGCCAGCAGTGCGGACTACGCTGAAGCTTTCTTT.

The chain has TRBV9 and TRBJ2-4, with D possibly being TRBD1 (5 bases). The J call may be mistaken, given a closer DNA end match to TRBJ2-7. The CDR3 loop spans 15 amino acids. Germline CDR1 and CDR2: SGDLS and YYNGEE. The DNA for the CDR3 is TGTGCCAGCAGCGTTGGACAACCTGAGGCCTACGAGCAGTACTTC. Amino acid sequence: CASSVGQPEAYEQYF.

The chain has TRBV3-1 and TRBJ1-6; D unresolved. V shed 2 bases and J shed 6 bases, with 5 bases lying between them. Per germline, CDR1 LGHDT and CDR2 YNNKEL (reference sequence). This CDR3 is built from 13 residues. CDR3 region: CASSQRSNSPLHF. CDR3 nucleotide sequence: TGTGCCAGCAGCCAAAGGAGTAATTCACCCCTCCACTTT.

V usage is TRBV20-1 and J usage is TRBJ1-6; no definite D call. The CDR3 runs 15 residues. CDR1 and CDR2 (germline): DFQATT, SNEGSKA (reference sequence). V was pared by 8 bases and J by 5 bases, with 19 bases between. The DNA of the CDR3 is TGCAGTACCCACCCATCTCTGTGGAATAATTCACCCCTCCACTTT. Amino acid sequence: CSTHPSLWNNSPLHF.

This clonotype was detected a few times. DNA for the CDR3: TGTGCCAGCAGGGGGGACGGATTCGGGGTCGGCTACAATGAGCAGTTCTTC. Its protein product is CASRGDGFGVGYNEQFF. This chain joins TRBV6-2 or TRBV6-3 and TRBJ2-1; the D call may be TRBD1 or TRBD2 (5 bases each). Germline assignment: CDR1 MNHEY and CDR2 SVGEGT. V lost 6 bases, J lost 3 bases, and 21 bases lay in between. The CDR3 has 17 amino acids.

This clonotype has only a few counts. The chain combines TRBV27 with TRBJ2-5; tentative D call: TRBD2 (5 bases). Germline V gives CDR1 MNHEY, CDR2 SMNVEV (reference sequence). CDR3 size: 16 residues. Trimming stripped 2 bases from V and 1 base from J, with 14 bases between. In nucleotides, the CDR3 is TGTGCCAGCAGTTTAGGGATGCCGGGATCCCAAGAGACCCAGTACTTC. This sequence encodes CASSLGMPGSQETQYF.

The table lists this clonotype with a count of one. The chain combines TRBV5-1 with TRBJ2-5; 16 bases map to TRBD2. The end of the DNA aligns better with TRBJ2-4, so the J call may be wrong. The CDR3 spans 18 residues. Germline CDR1 reads SGHRS; CDR2 reads YFSETQ. The CDR3 DNA is TGCGCCAGCAGCTTGTCGTCCGGGACTAGCGGGGGGGGGAACATTCAGTACTTC. The encoded protein is CASSLSSGTSGGGNIQYF.

This clonotype was seen once. The genes are TRBV6-1 and TRBJ2-5, with a weak D call TRBD1 (5 bases). The CDR3 loop spans 15 amino acids. Trimming pared 8 bases from V and 2 bases from J, leaving 18 bases between. The germline V gene has CDR1 MNHNS and CDR2 SASEGT. In DNA, the CDR3 is TGTGCCAGCTGGTGGACACGGGTAGGGCAAGAGACCCAGTACTTC. Translation gives CASWWTRVGQETQYF.

The rearrangement uses TRBV20-1 and TRBJ2-5; TRBD2 matches 9 bases. The CDR3 is made up of 15 amino acids. J gave up 1 base and V 0 bases, and 3 bases lay outside the gene matches. The germline V gene has CDR1 DFQATT and CDR2 SNEGSKA (reference sequence). CDR3 loop: CSARDAGGFQETQYF. CDR3 in DNA: TGCAGTGCTAGAGACGCGGGAGGGTTCCAAGAGACCCAGTACTTC.

This chain links TRBV25-1 with TRBJ2-5, with a tentative D call TRBD1 (5 bases). Germline V gene data show CDR1 as MGHDK and CDR2 as SYGVNS. Trimming cost V 1 base and J 2 bases, with 8 bases left between them. This CDR3 is built from 14 residues. CDR3 sequence (DNA): TGTGCCAGCAGTGAATTTGGACAACAAGAGACCCAGTACTTC. Encoded protein: CASSEFGQQETQYF.

V is TRBV7-9 and J is TRBJ2-1; 7 bases match TRBD2. Per germline, CDR1 SEHNR and CDR2 FQNEAQ (reference sequence). This CDR3 region has 18 residues. Trimming cost V 1 base and J 0 bases; bases outside gene matches: 9. The CDR3 DNA reads as TGTGCCAGCAGCTTAGGCGGGGGAGCCCTAGACTCCTACAATGAGCAGTTCTTC. Protein sequence: CASSLGGGALDSYNEQFF.

The chain carries TRBV6-1 and TRBJ2-1, with TRBD2 matching 11 bases. The CDR3 contains 15 residues. J gave up 4 bases and V 4 bases, and 3 bases lay outside the gene matches. Germline lookup yields CDR1 MNHNS and CDR2 SASEGT. CDR3 loop: CASSASSGRYNEQFF. CDR3 nucleotide sequence: TGTGCCAGCAGTGCTTCTAGCGGGAGGTACAATGAGCAGTTCTTC.

This clonotype appeared a few times. V is TRBV29-1 and J is TRBJ2-1; D remains unclear. Germline CDR1 and CDR2: SQVTM and ANQGSEA. The length of the CDR3 is 11 residues. Trimming cost V 5 bases and J 7 bases, with 9 bases left between them. This CDR3 is CSVPDENEQFF. The CDR3 region has the DNA TGCAGCGTTCCCGACGAGAATGAGCAGTTCTTC.

The V gene is TRBV6-5, the J gene TRBJ2-7; 7 bases are shared with TRBD2. The germline CDR1 and CDR2 sequences are MNHEY and SVGAGI. The CDR3 has 16 amino acids. With 8 bases clipped from V and 7 bases from J, the junction kept 20 bases outside the gene matches. The CDR3 DNA follows: TGTGCCAGCCGCCGTTTGGTTCGCGGGAGCTACAATGAGCAGTACTTC. Translating it yields CASRRLVRGSYNEQYF.

This clonotype came up once. The rearrangement links TRBV5-1 to TRBJ1-1; D possibly corresponds to TRBD1 (6 bases). Trimming cost V 4 bases and J 1 base, with 17 bases left between them. From germline, CDR1 is SGHRS and CDR2 YFSETQ. The CDR3 length is 16 residues. The CDR3: CASSPNGGAENTEAFF. The CDR3 nucleotides read TGCGCCAGCAGCCCAAACGGGGGGGCCGAGAACACTGAAGCTTTCTTT.